What follows are 30 T cell receptor beta chains derived from one specimen sequenced in a study of CXCR3-negative and CXCR3-positive naive CD8 T cells. The authors prepared UMI-labeled TRB cDNA libraries by 5' RACE. For each CDR3 protein, TCRdb gives one entry from its re-call of the 5' RACE reads, without DNA. This repertoire includes over 40,000 distinct CDR3 sequences. Sequenced: naive CXCR3- CD8+ T cells from blood. Subset reported: CD45RO-CCR7+CD27+CD95- naive CD8+ T cells lacking CXCR3 (TNR3-). The receptors originated from a human donor in good health. Some clones in this sample may be carry-over from other donors' samples.

J is TRBJ2-1 and V is TRBV20-1; as DNA is missing, the TRBD2 call by TCRdb cannot be tested. The CDR3 runs to 13 residues. Germline assignment: CDR1 DFQATT and CDR2 SNEGSKA (reference sequence). CDR3 in amino acids: CSSLSGPYNEQFF.

The chain is built from TRBV5-1 and TRBJ2-1; TCRdb picks TRBD1, but there is no DNA to check that call. Germline V gives CDR1 SGHRS, CDR2 YFSETQ. This CDR3 has 14 amino acids. The CDR3 protein is CASSLEGADNEQFF.

The chain links TRBV7-9 to TRBJ1-1; TCRdb's D gene call, TRBD1, goes unchecked for lack of DNA. This CDR3 is 12 amino acids long. Germline-derived CDR1 and CDR2 are SEHNR and FQNEAQ (reference sequence). The CDR3 reads CASSLGSREAFF.

This sequence joins TRBV7-9 and TRBJ2-5; TCRdb reports TRBD1, a call that lacks DNA to check it against. There are 13 residues in the CDR3. Germline V CDR1 and CDR2: SEHNR, FQNEAQ (reference sequence). CDR3: CASWGQAPETQYF.

This chain links TRBV7-2 with TRBJ1-1; TCRdb proposes TRBD1, but this gene call is untestable without DNA. The CDR3 contains 14 residues. Germline V gene lookup returns CDR1 SGHTA and CDR2 FQGNSA. CDR3 loop: CASSPGGAGTEAFF.

V is TRBV4-3 and J is TRBJ2-2. CDR3 length: 15 residues. Germline V gene lookup returns CDR1 LGHNA and CDR2 YSLEER. This chain's CDR3 is CASSQEFRIPGELFF.

V and J are TRBV20-1 and TRBJ2-7; as DNA is missing, the TRBD1 call by TCRdb cannot be tested. Germline V lookup: CDR1 DFQATT, CDR2 SNEGSKA (reference sequence). CDR3 length: 16 amino acids. CDR3 in amino acids: CSARPSDRGSFYEQYF.

The chain is built from TRBV7-6 and TRBJ2-2. Germline V gives CDR1 SGHVS, CDR2 FNYEAQ. The CDR3 is made up of 15 amino acids. CDR3 in amino acids: CASSPDGANTGELFF.

The gene calls are TRBV7-6 and TRBJ2-4; TCRdb lists TRBD1, though no DNA is available to test this call. The CDR3 runs 15 residues. Germline V gene data show CDR1 as SGHVS and CDR2 as FNYEAQ. The chain's CDR3 is CASSSRGGAKNIQYF.

This chain connects TRBV29-1 to TRBJ2-1; without DNA, the TCRdb call of TRBD1 cannot be checked. This CDR3 contains 17 residues. The germline gives CDR1 SQVTM, CDR2 ANQGSEA. The chain's CDR3 is CSVESVSGDSPYNEQFF.

This chain uses TRBV29-1 with TRBJ1-2; without DNA, the TCRdb call of TRBD1 cannot be checked. Germline V gene data show CDR1 as SQVTM and CDR2 as ANQGSEA. The CDR3 is 14 amino acids. CDR3: CSVDGDLYLDGYTF.

The V call is TRBV4-2, the J call TRBJ2-7; checking the TCRdb D call of TRBD1 is not possible without DNA. CDR1 LGHNA and CDR2 YNFKEQ come from the germline V gene. This CDR3 has 15 amino acids. The CDR3 spells CASSQDLGQGYEQYF.

The rearrangement uses TRBV20-1 and TRBJ1-4; TCRdb gives TRBD1 as the D gene, but with no DNA this cannot be confirmed. Germline assignment: CDR1 DFQATT and CDR2 SNEGSKA (reference sequence). The CDR3 spans 15 residues. The chain's CDR3 is CSAWPLAATNEKLFF.

This chain uses TRBV27 with TRBJ2-5; TCRdb gives TRBD2 as the D gene, but with no DNA this cannot be confirmed. The germline CDR1 and CDR2 sequences are MNHEY and SMNVEV (reference sequence). This CDR3 is 16 amino acids long. CDR3 residues: CASRVTPGGTAETQYF.

V usage is TRBV7-9 and J usage is TRBJ1-6; TCRdb's D call of TRBD1 is untestable without DNA. The CDR3 consists of 15 residues. Germline assignment: CDR1 SEHNR and CDR2 FQNEAQ (reference sequence). The CDR3 reads CASSLDWGLNSPLHF.

This chain joins TRBV7-9 and TRBJ2-5; TCRdb names TRBD1, which stays unverified in the absence of DNA. The CDR3 is made up of 14 amino acids. Per the germline V gene, CDR1 is SEHNR and CDR2 is FQNEAQ (reference sequence). The CDR3 here is CASSATGVWETQYF.

The V and J genes are TRBV10-3 and TRBJ2-7; TCRdb lists TRBD1, though no DNA is available to test this call. The CDR3 covers 13 residues. Germline CDR1 ENHRY, CDR2 SYGVKD. CDR3 loop: CAGGHVGTYEQYF.

The rearrangement joins TRBV29-1 to TRBJ2-1; TCRdb calls TRBD1, which cannot be checked without DNA. This CDR3 has 13 amino acids. CDR1 and CDR2 from the germline V gene are SQVTM and ANQGSEA. CDR3 protein: CSVEQGEGNEQFF.

CDR3 in amino acids: CASRSRDRVNYEQYF. The chain joins TRBV28 to TRBJ2-7; checking the TCRdb D call of TRBD1 is not possible without DNA. Germline V gives CDR1 MDHEN, CDR2 SYDVKM. CDR3 length: 15 amino acids. The whole variable domain, remainder taken from reference TRBV28 and TRBJ2-7, is DVKVTQSSRYLVKRTGEKVFLECVQDMDHENMFWYRQDPGLGLRLIYFSYDVKMKEKGDIPEGYSVSREKKERFSLILESASTNQTSMYLCASRSRDRVNYEQYFGPGTRLTVT.

This chain joins TRBV6-1 and TRBJ2-1; TCRdb indicates TRBD1, and absent DNA this call remains unverified. The CDR3 spans 13 residues. CDR1 and CDR2 (germline): MNHNS, SASEGT. The CDR3 spells CASKGGVHNEQFF.

V and J are TRBV12-3 or TRBV12-4 and TRBJ1-2; TCRdb's assignment of TRBD1 cannot be checked, as there is no DNA. The CDR3 extends over 15 amino acids. CDR3 in amino acids: CASSNREMSNYGYTF.

The chain uses TRBV19 and TRBJ2-1; TCRdb gives TRBD1 as the D gene, but with no DNA this cannot be confirmed. The V gene's germline CDR1 is LNHDA and CDR2 SQIVND (reference sequence). This CDR3 region has 13 residues. The CDR3 loop reads CASSTQGIDEQFF.

The CDR3 loop reads CASSVGRAPYEQYF. The rearrangement uses TRBV9 and TRBJ2-7. The germline gives CDR1 SGDLS, CDR2 YYNGEE. This CDR3 is 14 amino acids long.

Here the CDR3 reads CASSLEGFSTDTQYF. The chain carries TRBV5-4 and TRBJ2-3; TCRdb's assignment of TRBD1 cannot be checked, as there is no DNA. Germline V CDR1 and CDR2: SGHNT, YYREEE (reference sequence). The CDR3 extends over 15 amino acids.

The V gene is TRBV20-1, the J gene TRBJ2-7; no DNA is available, so the TRBD1 call from TCRdb remains unchecked. This CDR3 contains 16 residues. Germline V CDR1 and CDR2: DFQATT, SNEGSKA (reference sequence). CDR3 sequence: CSASLEAVRSLDEQYF.

J is TRBJ2-5 and V is TRBV7-9. The CDR3 runs to 12 residues. CDR1 is SEHNR, CDR2 FQNEAQ, per germline (reference sequence). CDR3 loop: CASSLAGDNPYF.

The CDR3 loop is CASSLARGLINEQFF. The chain employs TRBV7-6 and TRBJ2-1; the TCRdb D gene call, TRBD1, has no DNA to confirm it. CDR1 SGHVS and CDR2 FNYEAQ come from the germline V gene. The CDR3 extends over 15 amino acids.

The chain carries TRBV29-1 and TRBJ2-7; TCRdb picks TRBD2, but there is no DNA to check that call. CDR1 and CDR2 (germline): SQVTM, ANQGSEA. CDR3 length: 13 residues. The CDR3: CSVEGLSSYEQYF.

The rearrangement links TRBV4-3 to TRBJ2-1; the TCRdb call, TRBD2, lacks DNA for checking. Germline-derived CDR1 and CDR2 are LGHNA and YSLEER. The CDR3 is 15 residues long. This chain's CDR3 is CASSQGVADYNEQFF.

V and J are TRBV4-1 and TRBJ2-5; TCRdb picks TRBD2, but there is no DNA to check that call. Per germline, CDR1 MGHRA and CDR2 YSYEKL. The CDR3 has 15 amino acids. The CDR3 spells CASSQSSSDEETQYF.